This entry lists 32 T cell receptor beta chains sequenced from one sample in a study of CD8 T cells in Susac syndrome. Random-hexamer reverse transcription was applied to roughly 0.45 to 1 ug RNA. TCRdb called the immunoSEQ multiplex PCR reads again in MiXCR, with one record for every CDR3 protein. The top ten clones hold 0.41% of a sample with some 47,000 distinct CDR3 sequences, 80% to 95% of them seen once. Sequencing input: CD8+ T cells from PBMCs. All receptors come from a human donor in good health.

The V call is TRBV5-1, the J call TRBJ2-3; 15 nucleotides line up with TRBD2. CDR1 SGHRS and CDR2 YFSETQ come from the germline V gene. V was pared by 5 bases and J by 2 bases, with 9 bases of the junction left unmatched. The CDR3 sequence is 18 residues long. The CDR3 loop reads CASSSRTSGRALTDTQYF. Written as DNA, the CDR3 is TGCGCCAGCAGTTCCCGGACTAGCGGGAGGGCCCTCACAGATACGCAGTATTTT.

The rearrangement uses TRBV5-4 and TRBJ2-5, with TRBD2 identical over 16 bases. The germline V gene has CDR1 SGHNT and CDR2 YYREEE (reference sequence). Losses at the gene ends were 4 bases for V and 4 bases for J; bases not matched to a gene: 7. CDR3 length: 17 residues. CDR3 nucleotide sequence: TGTGCCAGCAGCGTCCCGGGACTAGCGGGAGGGAGAGAGACCCAGTACTTC. It is translated as CASSVPGLAGGRETQYF.

This chain uses TRBV18 with TRBJ2-5, with D perhaps given as TRBD1 or TRBD2 (5 bases each). The CDR3 is made up of 16 amino acids. Trimming shortened V by 0 bases and J by 2 bases, and 13 bases separated the two germline ends. Germline loops: CDR1 KGHSH, CDR2 LQKENI. This CDR3 is CASSPPWDVKQETQYF. In DNA form, the CDR3 reads TGTGCCAGCTCACCACCGTGGGACGTAAAGCAAGAGACCCAGTACTTC.

This clonotype has just one count. This chain joins TRBV5-1 and TRBJ1-1; D remains ambiguous. The CDR3 has 14 residues. Looked up from germline, CDR1 is SGHRS and CDR2 is YFSETQ. The germline V and J ends were trimmed by 0 bases and 7 bases, with 13 bases remaining between them. The chain's CDR3 is CASSLERTWGEAFF. The CDR3 DNA follows: TGCGCCAGCAGCTTGGAGCGGACCTGGGGTGAAGCTTTCTTT.

V and J are TRBV5-1 and TRBJ1-1; perhaps TRBD1 as D (5 bases). This CDR3 has 14 residues. In germline, CDR1 is SGHRS, CDR2 YFSETQ. V lost 4 bases, J lost 4 bases, and 14 bases lay in between. This CDR3 is CASSPLSGGTEAFF. CDR3 coding DNA: TGCGCCAGCAGCCCGCTATCCGGGGGCACTGAAGCTTTCTTT. Based on the CDR3 plus reference TRBV5-1 and TRBJ1-1, the full variable domain is KAGVTQTPRYLIKTRGQQVTLSCSPISGHRSVSWYQQTPGQGLQFLFEYFSETQRNKGNFPGRFSGRQFSNSRSEMNVSTLELGDSALYLCASSPLSGGTEAFFGQGTRLTVV.

As to this clonotype: The junction departs from the called germline gene at one end, perhaps through a read error. The chain is built from TRBV6-5 and TRBJ1-1; D call uncertain. CDR1 and CDR2 from the germline V gene are MNHEY and SVGAGI. This CDR3 region has 13 residues. The chain's CDR3 is CASSLLQNTEAFF. As DNA, the CDR3 is TGTGCCAGCAGCCTCCTACAGAACACTGAAGCTTTTTTT.

V and J are TRBV6-5 and TRBJ2-3, with 12 bases matching TRBD2. J was trimmed by 6 bases and V by 0 bases; bases with no gene match: 10. The germline gives CDR1 MNHEY, CDR2 SVGAGI. This CDR3 has 18 amino acids. CDR3 loop: CASSYSGLAGGPGDTQYF. Written as DNA, the CDR3 is TGTGCCAGCAGTTACTCGGGTCTAGCGGGAGGGCCGGGCGATACGCAGTATTTT.

V is TRBV7-9 and J is TRBJ1-4; 8 nucleotides match TRBD1. CDR1 is SEHNR, CDR2 FQNEAQ, per germline (reference sequence). After removal of 6 bases from V and 8 bases from J, the junction contained 11 bases not matched to a gene. This CDR3 is 15 amino acids long. The CDR3 sequence is CASRPTGVFGEKLFF. In DNA, the CDR3 is TGTGCCAGCAGACCGACAGGGGTCTTTGGAGAAAAACTGTTTTTT.

This sequence joins TRBV7-9 and TRBJ2-4; TRBD1 agrees at 7 bases. V gave up 5 bases and J gave up 2 bases; unmatched junction bases: 9. Germline-derived CDR1 and CDR2 are SEHNR and FQNEAQ (reference sequence). The CDR3 consists of 16 residues. In nucleotides, the CDR3 is TGTGCCAGCAGCGCCTGGGACAGAAGTCCCAAAAACATTCAGTACTTC. This codes for CASSAWDRSPKNIQYF.

The chain has TRBV20-1 and TRBJ2-6; tentative D call: TRBD2 (6 bases). This CDR3 has 17 residues. The germline gives CDR1 DFQATT, CDR2 SNEGSKA (reference sequence). Deletions cut 0 bases from V and 0 bases from J, with 12 bases between. The CDR3 DNA reads TGCAGTGCTAGAGATCTGTGGGAGGCCTCTGGGGCCAACGTCCTGACTTTC. This codes for CSARDLWEASGANVLTF.

J is TRBJ2-2 and V is TRBV12-3 or TRBV12-4; D might be TRBD2 (5 bases). The CDR3 sequence is 17 residues long. Trimming took 5 bases from V and 0 from J, leaving 16 bases between them. The CDR3 DNA reads as TGTGCCAGCAGTCCAGCGTGGCTAGCCGCGAACACCGGGGAGCTGTTTTTT. It codes for CASSPAWLAANTGELFF.

The chain links TRBV19 to TRBJ2-6, with unresolved D. This CDR3 region has 15 residues. The V gene lost 2 bases and the J gene lost 1 base, with 6 bases spanning the gap. Germline-derived CDR1 and CDR2 are LNHDA and SQIVND (reference sequence). The DNA for the CDR3 is TGTGCCAGTAGTATATACGGGTCTGGGGCCAACGTCCTGACTTTC. It codes for CASSIYGSGANVLTF.

The V call is TRBV2, the J call TRBJ2-7, with 10 nucleotides matching TRBD1. The V and J ends lost 9 bases and 6 bases, in that order; junction bases with no gene match: 8. The CDR3 extends over 13 amino acids. Germline V gene sequence: CDR1 SNHLY, CDR2 FYNNEI. CDR3 sequence reads: CASIPGQGSEQYF. The CDR3 DNA reads TGTGCCAGTATACCGGGACAGGGGAGCGAGCAGTACTTC.

The V and J genes are TRBV4-3 and TRBJ2-7; D uncertain. Per the germline V gene, CDR1 is LGHNA and CDR2 is YSLEER. The CDR3 covers 16 residues. Trimming pared 0 bases from V and 2 bases from J, leaving 14 bases between. The CDR3, as DNA: TGCGCCAGCAGCCAAGATTGGCTAGTTGGCACCTACGAGCAGTACTTC. Its protein product is CASSQDWLVGTYEQYF.

This sequence joins TRBV4-1 and TRBJ2-2, with 7 nucleotides matching TRBD2. Trimming took 1 base from V and 5 from J; bases not matched to a gene: 4. Germline loops: CDR1 MGHRA, CDR2 YSYEKL. This CDR3 is 15 amino acids long. For the CDR3, the DNA is TGCGCCAGCAGCCAAGCAACTAGCGTAACCGGGGAGCTGTTTTTT. Translation gives CASSQATSVTGELFF.

This clonotype was detected once. The genes are TRBV4-3 and TRBJ2-1; D gene unclear. V was cut by 0 bases and J by 0 bases, with 9 bases left in between. Germline V gene lookup returns CDR1 LGHNA and CDR2 YSLEER. The CDR3 covers 16 residues. The CDR3 DNA follows: TGCGCCAGCAGCCAAGAATTGGGTAACTCCTACAATGAGCAGTTCTTC. This encodes CASSQELGNSYNEQFF.

The genes are TRBV5-8 and TRBJ2-3; no definite D call. CDR3 length: 18 residues. Trimming pared 0 bases from V and 0 bases from J, leaving 17 bases between. Germline V lookup: CDR1 SGHTS, CDR2 YDEGEE. The CDR3 region is CASSLVVTTRASTDTQYF. The CDR3 nucleotides read TGTGCCAGCAGCTTGGTGGTAACGACTCGTGCTAGCACAGATACGCAGTATTTT. The variable domain in full, completed from reference TRBV5-8 and TRBJ2-3, reads EAGVTQSPTHLIKTRGQQATLRCSPISGHTSVYWYQQALGLGLQFLLWYDEGEERNRGNFPPRFSGRQFPNYSSELNVNALELEDSALYLCASSLVVTTRASTDTQYFGPGTRLTVL.

The CDR3 DNA is TGCAGCGTTGAGGGGGGGTCCCTATCCTATGGCTACACCTTC. Its translation is CSVEGGSLSYGYTF. The rearrangement uses TRBV29-1 and TRBJ1-2; D perhaps matches TRBD1 (5 bases). The CDR3 has 14 amino acids. The germline V gene has CDR1 SQVTM and CDR2 ANQGSEA. V shed 3 bases and J shed 4 bases, with 15 bases lying between them.

The chain combines TRBV27 with TRBJ2-7, with D uncertain. The V and J ends lost 3 bases and 6 bases respectively, with 15 bases between them. Germline V gene sequence: CDR1 MNHEY, CDR2 SMNVEV (reference sequence). The CDR3 extends over 14 amino acids. The CDR3 reads CASSLVVSVGEQYF. The CDR3 nucleotides read TGTGCCAGCAGTTTGGTCGTTAGTGTGGGCGAGCAGTACTTC.

The CDR3 is CASRDSGSETDTQYF. DNA of the CDR3: TGTGCCAGCAGAGATAGCGGGAGTGAGACAGATACGCAGTATTTT. The chain joins TRBV6-2 or TRBV6-3 to TRBJ2-3; TRBD2 matches at 9 bases. Germline CDR1 MNHEY, CDR2 SVGEGT. The CDR3 is 15 amino acids. J gave up 3 bases and V 6 bases, and 7 bases lay outside the gene matches.

This clonotype was counted a single time. The CDR3 region is CASGLVVEYPYNEQFF. The CDR3 nucleotides read TGTGCTAGTGGTTTGGTAGTAGAGTACCCCTACAATGAGCAGTTCTTC. The V and J genes are TRBV12-5 and TRBJ2-1; no definite D call. With 0 bases removed from V and 2 bases from J, the gap between germline ends came to 11 bases. Germline loops: CDR1 LGHNT, CDR2 FRNRAP. The CDR3 runs 16 residues.

V and J are TRBV3-1 and TRBJ2-1; TRBD2 might be the D (5 bases). The germline gives CDR1 LGHDT, CDR2 YNNKEL (reference sequence). The CDR3 sequence is 14 residues long. The V end lost 0 bases, the J end lost 8 bases, and 11 bases lay between the germline ends. CDR3 protein: CASSQDLGSDEQFF. CDR3 nucleotide sequence: TGTGCCAGCAGCCAAGATTTGGGTAGCGATGAGCAGTTCTTC.

This chain connects TRBV24-1 to TRBJ2-6, with 7 bases fitting TRBD1. The CDR3 has 18 amino acids. Per the germline V gene, CDR1 is KGHDR and CDR2 is SFDVKD. With V trimmed by 12 bases and J by 5 bases, 21 bases remained unmatched. This CDR3 is CALQDAGTAERRANVLTF. The CDR3 DNA reads as TGTGCCCTCCAGGATGCCGGGACAGCTGAGAGAAGGGCCAACGTCCTGACTTTC.

This chain joins TRBV10-3 and TRBJ1-5; 8 positions match TRBD1. CDR1 is ENHRY and CDR2 is SYGVKD in the germline V gene. The CDR3 runs to 17 residues. Trimming took 0 bases from V and 3 from J; bases not matched to a gene: 7. The CDR3 spells CAISESVDRVYNQPQHF. DNA of the CDR3: TGTGCCATCAGTGAGTCCGTGGACAGGGTTTACAATCAGCCCCAGCATTTT.

The chain employs TRBV11-2 and TRBJ2-7; D remains unclear. Trimming left V 5 bases short and J 3 bases short, with 11 bases between. CDR1 and CDR2 from the germline V gene are SGHAT and FQNNGV. This CDR3 is built from 13 residues. CDR3 nucleotide sequence: TGTGCCAGCAGCCTTAATCCCCGCTACGAGCAGTACTTC. As protein: CASSLNPRYEQYF.

The chain combines TRBV6-4 with TRBJ2-3; 13 nucleotides align to TRBD2. The CDR3 consists of 18 residues. Germline lookup yields CDR1 MRHNA and CDR2 SNTAGT. Trimming took 4 bases from V and 3 from J; bases not matched to a gene: 10. CDR3 residues: CASSARTSGSSDTDTQYF. CDR3 coding DNA: TGTGCCAGCAGTGCTAGGACTAGCGGGAGTAGTGATACAGATACGCAGTATTTT.

The count of this clonotype is one. This rearrangement joins TRBV5-1 to TRBJ2-7; the D gene is possibly TRBD2 (5 bases). CDR1 SGHRS and CDR2 YFSETQ come from the germline V gene. This CDR3 has 15 residues. Trimming shortened V by 2 bases and J by 1 base, and 13 bases separated the two germline ends. CDR3 bases: TGCGCCAGCAGCTTCGAAATGGACTCATCCTACGAGCAGTACTTC. Its translation: CASSFEMDSSYEQYF.

V is TRBV7-9 and J is TRBJ2-1; 8 bases match TRBD2. The CDR3 contains 16 residues. Trimming removed 5 bases from V and 4 bases from J; junction bases left unmatched: 10. Germline values: CDR1 SEHNR, CDR2 FQNEAQ (reference sequence). The CDR3, as DNA: TGTGCCAGCAGCCATCCAAGCGGGAGCTTGTACAATGAGCAGTTCTTC. This gives the protein CASSHPSGSLYNEQFF.

V gene TRBV5-1 combines with J gene TRBJ2-1; no clear D gene. With 5 bases removed from V and 0 bases from J, the gap between germline ends came to 12 bases. The CDR3 is made up of 15 amino acids. Germline CDR1 SGHRS, CDR2 YFSETQ. CDR3 sequence (DNA): TGCGCCAGCAGGGCGGCCCTTAGCTCCTACAATGAGCAGTTCTTC. Translated: CASRAALSSYNEQFF.

This chain links TRBV6-5 with TRBJ1-1; a possible D gene is TRBD1 (5 bases). The CDR3 is 14 amino acids. Per germline, CDR1 MNHEY and CDR2 SVGAGI. The ends were cut back, 2 bases at V and 5 bases at J, with 12 bases in the middle. CDR3 coding DNA: TGTGCCAGCAGTTACAGTAGCTCAGGGACTGAAGCTTTCTTT. It is translated as CASSYSSSGTEAFF.

The chain combines TRBV6-2 or TRBV6-3 with TRBJ2-1; D unresolved. This CDR3 region has 14 residues. Trimming stripped 6 bases from V and 2 bases from J, with 11 bases between. Germline V gene sequence: CDR1 MNHEY, CDR2 SVGEGT. CDR3 nucleotides: TGTGCCAGCAGGGTGGAACTAACCTACAATGAGCAGTTCTTC. The encoded protein is CASRVELTYNEQFF.

The V gene is TRBV6-4, the J gene TRBJ2-2; 10 nucleotides align to TRBD2. V was pared by 5 bases and J by 5 bases, with 5 bases of the junction left unmatched. CDR1 and CDR2 from the germline V gene are MRHNA and SNTAGT. This CDR3 region has 15 residues. The CDR3 here is CASSRLAGVTGELFF. Written as DNA, the CDR3 is TGTGCCAGCAGTCGCCTAGCGGGAGTAACCGGGGAGCTGTTTTTT.